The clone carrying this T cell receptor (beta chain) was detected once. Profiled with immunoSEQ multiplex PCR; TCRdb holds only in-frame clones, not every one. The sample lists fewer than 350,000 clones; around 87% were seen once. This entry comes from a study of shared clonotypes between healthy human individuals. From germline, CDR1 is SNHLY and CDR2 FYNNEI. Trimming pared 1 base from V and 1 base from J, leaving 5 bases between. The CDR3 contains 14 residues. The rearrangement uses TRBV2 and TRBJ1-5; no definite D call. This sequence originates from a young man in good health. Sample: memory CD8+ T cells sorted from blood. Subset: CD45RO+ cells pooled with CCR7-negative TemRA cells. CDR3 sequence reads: CASSEGVSNQPQHF. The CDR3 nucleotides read TGTGCCAGCAGTGAAGGTGTCAGCAATCAGCCCCAGCATTTT.